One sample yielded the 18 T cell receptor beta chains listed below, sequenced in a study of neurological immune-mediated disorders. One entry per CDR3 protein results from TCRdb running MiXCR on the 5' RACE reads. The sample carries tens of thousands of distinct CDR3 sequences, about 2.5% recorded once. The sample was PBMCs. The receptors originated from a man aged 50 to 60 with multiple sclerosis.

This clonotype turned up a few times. The CDR3 coding sequence is TGTGCCAGCTCACCAGCAGGGACAGGGAATTCACCCCTCCACTTT. It yields the protein CASSPAGTGNSPLHF. This chain connects TRBV18 to TRBJ1-6; the match to TRBD1 covers 9 bases. Germline V CDR1 and CDR2: KGHSH, LQKENI. The trim removed 2 bases at V and 7 bases at J, leaving 3 bases unmatched. The CDR3 is 15 residues long.

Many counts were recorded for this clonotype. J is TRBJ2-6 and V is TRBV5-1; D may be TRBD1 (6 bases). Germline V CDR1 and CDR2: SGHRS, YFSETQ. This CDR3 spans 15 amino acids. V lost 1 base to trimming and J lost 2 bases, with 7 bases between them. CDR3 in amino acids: CASSLNRAGANVLTF. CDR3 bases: TGCGCCAGCAGCTTGAACAGGGCTGGGGCCAACGTCCTGACTTTC.

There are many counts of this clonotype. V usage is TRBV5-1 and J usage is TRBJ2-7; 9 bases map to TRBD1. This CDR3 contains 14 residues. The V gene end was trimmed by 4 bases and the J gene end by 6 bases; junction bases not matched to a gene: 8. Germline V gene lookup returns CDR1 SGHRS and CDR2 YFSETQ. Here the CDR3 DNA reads TGCGCCAGCAGCCCGGGACAGGGAGTCATCGAGCAGTACTTC. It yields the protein CASSPGQGVIEQYF.

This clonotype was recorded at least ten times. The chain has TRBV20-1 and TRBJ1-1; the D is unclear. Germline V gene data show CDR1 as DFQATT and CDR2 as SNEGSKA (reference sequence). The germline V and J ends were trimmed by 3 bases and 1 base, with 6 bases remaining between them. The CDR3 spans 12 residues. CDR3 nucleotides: TGCAGTGCTAGGAAGACGAACACTGAAGCTTTCTTT. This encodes CSARKTNTEAFF.

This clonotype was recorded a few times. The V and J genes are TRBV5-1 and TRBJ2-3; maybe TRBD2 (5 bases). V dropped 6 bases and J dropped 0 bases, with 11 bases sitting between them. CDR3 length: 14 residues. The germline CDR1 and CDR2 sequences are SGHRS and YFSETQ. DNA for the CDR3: TGCGCCAGCACCAGCGGTGTTAGCACAGATACGCAGTATTTT. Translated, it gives CASTSGVSTDTQYF.

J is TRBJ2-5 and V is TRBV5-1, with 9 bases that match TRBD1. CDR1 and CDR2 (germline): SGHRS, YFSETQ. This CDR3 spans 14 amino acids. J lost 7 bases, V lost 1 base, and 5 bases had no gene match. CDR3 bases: TGCGCCAGCAGCTTGTACAGGGGGCGTGGGACCCAGTACTTC. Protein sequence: CASSLYRGRGTQYF.

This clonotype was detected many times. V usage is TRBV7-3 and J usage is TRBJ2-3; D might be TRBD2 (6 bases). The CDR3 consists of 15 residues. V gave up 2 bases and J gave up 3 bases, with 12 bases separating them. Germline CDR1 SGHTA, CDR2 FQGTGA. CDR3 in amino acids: CASSLFPGRTDTQYF. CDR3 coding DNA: TGTGCCAGCAGCTTATTCCCAGGGAGGACAGATACGCAGTATTTT.

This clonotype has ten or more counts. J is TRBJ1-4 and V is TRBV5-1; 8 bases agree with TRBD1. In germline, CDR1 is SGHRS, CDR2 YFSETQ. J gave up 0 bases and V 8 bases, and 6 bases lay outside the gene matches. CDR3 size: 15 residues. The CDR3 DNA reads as TGCGCCAGTGGACAGGGCTACTCAACTAATGAAAAACTGTTTTTT. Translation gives CASGQGYSTNEKLFF.

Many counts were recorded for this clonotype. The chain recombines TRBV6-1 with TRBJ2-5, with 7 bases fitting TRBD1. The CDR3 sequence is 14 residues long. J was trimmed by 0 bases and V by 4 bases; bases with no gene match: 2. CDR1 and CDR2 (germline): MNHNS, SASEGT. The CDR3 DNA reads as TGTGCCAGCAGTGCGACAGGGTACCAAGAGACCCAGTACTTC. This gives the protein CASSATGYQETQYF.

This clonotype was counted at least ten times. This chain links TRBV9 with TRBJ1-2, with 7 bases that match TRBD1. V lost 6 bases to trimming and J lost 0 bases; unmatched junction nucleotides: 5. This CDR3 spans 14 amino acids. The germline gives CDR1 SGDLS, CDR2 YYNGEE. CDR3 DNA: TGTGCCAGCAACCCTGGGACAGCTAACTATGGCTACACCTTC. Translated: CASNPGTANYGYTF.

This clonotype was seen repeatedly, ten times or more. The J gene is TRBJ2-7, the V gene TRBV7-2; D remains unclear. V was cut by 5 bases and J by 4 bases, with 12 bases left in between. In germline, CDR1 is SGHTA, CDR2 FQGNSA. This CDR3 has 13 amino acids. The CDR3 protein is CASSHPQSYEQYF. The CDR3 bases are TGTGCCAGCAGCCACCCACAGAGTTACGAGCAGTACTTC. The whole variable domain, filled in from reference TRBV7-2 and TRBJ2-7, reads GAGVSQSPSNKVTEKGKDVELRCDPISGHTALYWYRQSLGQGLEFLIYFQGNSAPDKSGLPSDRFSAERTGGSVSTLTIQRTQQEDSAVYLCASSHPQSYEQYFGPGTRLTVT.

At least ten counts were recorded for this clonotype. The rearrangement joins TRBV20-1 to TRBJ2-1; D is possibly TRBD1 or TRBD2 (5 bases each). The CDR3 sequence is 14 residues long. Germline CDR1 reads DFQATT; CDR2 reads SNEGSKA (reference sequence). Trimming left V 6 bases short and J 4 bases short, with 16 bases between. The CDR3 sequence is CSALLGVAYNEQFF. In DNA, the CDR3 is TGCAGTGCGTTACTAGGGGTAGCTTACAATGAGCAGTTCTTC.

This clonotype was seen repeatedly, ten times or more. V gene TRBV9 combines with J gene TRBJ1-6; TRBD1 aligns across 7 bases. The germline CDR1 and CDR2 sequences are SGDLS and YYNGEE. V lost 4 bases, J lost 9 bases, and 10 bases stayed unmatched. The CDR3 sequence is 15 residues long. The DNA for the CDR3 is TGTGCCAGCAGCTTCCGACAGGGTGGGAGTTCACCCCTCCACTTT. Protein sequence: CASSFRQGGSSPLHF.

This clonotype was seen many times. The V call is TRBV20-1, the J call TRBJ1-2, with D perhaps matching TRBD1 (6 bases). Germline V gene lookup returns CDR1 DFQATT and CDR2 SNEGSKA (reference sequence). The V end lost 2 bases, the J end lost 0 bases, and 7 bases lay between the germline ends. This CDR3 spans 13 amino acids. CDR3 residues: CSARQGTNYGYTF. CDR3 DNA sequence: TGCAGTGCTAGACAGGGGACTAACTATGGCTACACCTTC.

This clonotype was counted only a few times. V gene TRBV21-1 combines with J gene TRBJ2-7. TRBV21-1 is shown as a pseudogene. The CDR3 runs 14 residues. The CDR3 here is CASDEDRRSYEQYF. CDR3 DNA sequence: TGTGCCAGCGACGAAGACAGAAGATCCTACGAGCAGTACTTC.

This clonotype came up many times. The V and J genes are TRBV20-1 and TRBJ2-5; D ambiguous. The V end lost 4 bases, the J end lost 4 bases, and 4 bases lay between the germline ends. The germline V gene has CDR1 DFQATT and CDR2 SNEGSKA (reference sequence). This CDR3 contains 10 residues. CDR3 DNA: TGCAGTGCTAACAGAGAGACCCAGTACTTC. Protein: CSANRETQYF.

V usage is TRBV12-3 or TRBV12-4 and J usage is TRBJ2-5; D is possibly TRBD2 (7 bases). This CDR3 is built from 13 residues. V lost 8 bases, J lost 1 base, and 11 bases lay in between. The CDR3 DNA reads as TGTGCCAGCGGGGCGGGGGCCCAAGAGACCCAGTACTTC. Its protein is CASGAGAQETQYF.

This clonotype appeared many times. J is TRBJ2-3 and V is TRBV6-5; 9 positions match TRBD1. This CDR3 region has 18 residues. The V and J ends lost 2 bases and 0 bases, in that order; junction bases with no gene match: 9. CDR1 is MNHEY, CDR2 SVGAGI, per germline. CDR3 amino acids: CASSYDRGTSSSTDTQYF. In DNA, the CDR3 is TGTGCCAGCAGTTACGACAGGGGGACCTCTTCTAGCACAGATACGCAGTATTTT.